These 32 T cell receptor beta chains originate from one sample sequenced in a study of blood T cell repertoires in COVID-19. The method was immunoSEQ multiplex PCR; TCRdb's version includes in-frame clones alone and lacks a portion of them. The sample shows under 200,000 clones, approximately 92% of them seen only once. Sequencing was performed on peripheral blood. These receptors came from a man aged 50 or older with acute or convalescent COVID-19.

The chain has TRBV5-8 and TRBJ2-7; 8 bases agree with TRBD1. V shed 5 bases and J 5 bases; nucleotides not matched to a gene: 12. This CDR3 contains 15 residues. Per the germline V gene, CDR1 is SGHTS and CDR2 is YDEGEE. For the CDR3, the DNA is TGTGCCAGCAGTCGCGGAGGACAGGGAGTGAACGAGCAGTACTTC. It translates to CASSRGGQGVNEQYF.

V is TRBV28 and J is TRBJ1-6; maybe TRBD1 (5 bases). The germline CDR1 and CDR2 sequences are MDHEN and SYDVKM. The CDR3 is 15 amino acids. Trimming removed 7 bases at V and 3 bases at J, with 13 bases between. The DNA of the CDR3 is TGTGCCAGCAACGGAGGGGAGGTCTATAATTCACCCCTCCACTTT. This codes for CASNGGEVYNSPLHF.

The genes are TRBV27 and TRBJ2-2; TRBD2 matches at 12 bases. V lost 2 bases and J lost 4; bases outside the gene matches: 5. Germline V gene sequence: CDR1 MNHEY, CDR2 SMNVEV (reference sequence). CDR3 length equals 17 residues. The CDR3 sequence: CASSLLAGGPGTGELFF. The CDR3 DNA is TGTGCCAGCAGTTTACTAGCGGGAGGGCCGGGCACCGGGGAGCTGTTTTTT.

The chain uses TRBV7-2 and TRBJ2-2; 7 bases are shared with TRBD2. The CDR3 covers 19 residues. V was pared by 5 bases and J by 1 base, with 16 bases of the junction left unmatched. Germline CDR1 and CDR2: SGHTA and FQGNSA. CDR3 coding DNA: TGTGCCAGCAGCCAGAATCGTGGGAGGGTGGCAGGGAACACCGGGGAGCTGTTTTTT. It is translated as CASSQNRGRVAGNTGELFF.

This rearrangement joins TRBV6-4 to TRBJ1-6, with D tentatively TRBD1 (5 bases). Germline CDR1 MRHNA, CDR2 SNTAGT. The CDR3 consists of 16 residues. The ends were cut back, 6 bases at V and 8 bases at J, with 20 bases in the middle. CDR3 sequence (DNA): TGTGCCAGCAGCCAGACAGACCAAATCCTTCATTCACCCCTCCACTTT. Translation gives CASSQTDQILHSPLHF.

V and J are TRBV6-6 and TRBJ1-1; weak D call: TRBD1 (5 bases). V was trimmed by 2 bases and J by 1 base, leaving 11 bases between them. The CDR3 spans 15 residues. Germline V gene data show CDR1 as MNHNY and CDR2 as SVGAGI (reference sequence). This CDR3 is CASSYGGVRNTEAFF. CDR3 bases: TGTGCCAGCAGTTACGGAGGGGTAAGGAACACTGAAGCTTTCTTT.

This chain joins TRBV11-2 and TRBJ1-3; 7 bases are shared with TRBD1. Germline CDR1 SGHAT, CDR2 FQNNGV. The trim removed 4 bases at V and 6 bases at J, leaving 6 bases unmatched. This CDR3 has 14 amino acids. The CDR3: CASSSSTGPNTIYF. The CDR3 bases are TGTGCCAGCAGCTCATCGACAGGGCCAAACACCATATATTTT. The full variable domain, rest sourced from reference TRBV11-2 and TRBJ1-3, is EAGVAQSPRYKIIEKRQSVAFWCNPISGHATLYWYQQILGQGPKLLIQFQNNGVVDDSQLPKDRFSAERLKGVDSTLKIQPAKLEDSAVYLCASSSSTGPNTIYFGEGSWLTVV.

CDR3 nucleotides: TGTGCCAAGATGAAACCGGGTGGTGAAAAACTGTTTTTT. It yields the protein CAKMKPGGEKLFF. The chain combines TRBV19 with TRBJ1-4; D is ambiguous. V lost 10 bases, J lost 7 bases, and 16 bases lay in between. This CDR3 has 13 amino acids. The V gene's germline CDR1 is LNHDA and CDR2 SQIVND (reference sequence).

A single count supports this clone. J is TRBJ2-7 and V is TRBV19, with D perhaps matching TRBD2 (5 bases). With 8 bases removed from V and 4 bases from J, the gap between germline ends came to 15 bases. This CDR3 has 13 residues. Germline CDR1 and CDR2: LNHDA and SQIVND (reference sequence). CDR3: CASAPGVFYEQYF. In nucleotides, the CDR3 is TGTGCCAGTGCCCCCGGGGTGTTTTACGAGCAGTACTTC.

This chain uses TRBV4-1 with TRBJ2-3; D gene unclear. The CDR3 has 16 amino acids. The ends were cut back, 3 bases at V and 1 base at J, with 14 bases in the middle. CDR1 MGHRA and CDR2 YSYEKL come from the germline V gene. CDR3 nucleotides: TGCGCCAGCAGCCACGCGGATAGCCCTCGCACAGATACGCAGTATTTT. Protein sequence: CASSHADSPRTDTQYF.

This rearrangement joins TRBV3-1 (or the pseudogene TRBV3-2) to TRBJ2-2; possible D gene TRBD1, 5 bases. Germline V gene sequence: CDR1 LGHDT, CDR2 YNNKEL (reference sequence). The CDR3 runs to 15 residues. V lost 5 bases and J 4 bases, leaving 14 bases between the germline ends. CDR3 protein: CASSSPSRVTGELFF. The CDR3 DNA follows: TGTGCCAGCAGCTCCCCTTCCAGGGTCACCGGGGAGCTGTTTTTT.

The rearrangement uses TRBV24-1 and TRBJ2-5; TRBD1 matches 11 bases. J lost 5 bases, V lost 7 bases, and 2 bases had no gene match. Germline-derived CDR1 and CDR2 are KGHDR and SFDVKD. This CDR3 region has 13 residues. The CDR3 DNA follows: TGTGCCACCAGAGGGACAGGGGGTGAGACCCAGTACTTC. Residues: CATRGTGGETQYF.

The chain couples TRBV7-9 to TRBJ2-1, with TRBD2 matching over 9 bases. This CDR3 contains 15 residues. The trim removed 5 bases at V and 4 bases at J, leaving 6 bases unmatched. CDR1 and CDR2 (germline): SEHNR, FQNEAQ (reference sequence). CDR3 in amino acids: CASSAGLAIYNEQFF. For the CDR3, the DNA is TGTGCCAGCAGCGCCGGACTAGCGATTTACAATGAGCAGTTCTTC.

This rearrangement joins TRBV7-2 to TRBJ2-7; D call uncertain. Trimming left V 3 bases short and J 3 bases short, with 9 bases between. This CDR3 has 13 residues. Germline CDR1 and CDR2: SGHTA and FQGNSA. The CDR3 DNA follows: TGTGCCAGCAGCTTGGCAGGTAACTACGAGCAGTACGTC. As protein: CASSLAGNYEQYV.

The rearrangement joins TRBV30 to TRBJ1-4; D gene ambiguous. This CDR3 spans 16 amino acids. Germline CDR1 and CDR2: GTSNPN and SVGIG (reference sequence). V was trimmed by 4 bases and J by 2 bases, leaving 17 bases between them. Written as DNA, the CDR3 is TGTGCCTGGATGCTTCCGGGGTTTTTCACTAATGAAAAACTGTTTTTT. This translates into CAWMLPGFFTNEKLFF. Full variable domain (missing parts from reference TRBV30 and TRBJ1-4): SQTIHQWPATLVQPVGSPLSLECTVEGTSNPNLYWYRQAAGRGLQLLFYSVGIGQISSEVPQNLSASRPQDRQFILSSKKLLLSDSGFYLCAWMLPGFFTNEKLFFGSGTQLSVL.

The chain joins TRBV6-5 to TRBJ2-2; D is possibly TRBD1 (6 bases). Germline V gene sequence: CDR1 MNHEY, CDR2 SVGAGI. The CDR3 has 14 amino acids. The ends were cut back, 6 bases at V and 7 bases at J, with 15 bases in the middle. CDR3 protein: CASRTPGAGGELFF. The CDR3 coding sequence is TGTGCCAGCAGAACACCAGGGGCGGGCGGGGAGCTGTTTTTT.

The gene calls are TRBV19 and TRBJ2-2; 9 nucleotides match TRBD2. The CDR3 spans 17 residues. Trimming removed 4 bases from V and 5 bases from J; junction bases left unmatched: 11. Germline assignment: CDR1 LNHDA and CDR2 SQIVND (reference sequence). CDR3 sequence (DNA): TGTGCCAGTAGTAACCAACTAGGCGGGAGGGGGACCGGGGAGCTGTTTTTT. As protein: CASSNQLGGRGTGELFF.

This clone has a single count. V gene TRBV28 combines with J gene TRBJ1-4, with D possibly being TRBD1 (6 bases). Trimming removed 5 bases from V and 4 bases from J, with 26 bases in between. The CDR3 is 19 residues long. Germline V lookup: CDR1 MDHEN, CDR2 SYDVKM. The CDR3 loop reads CASSLGLWTESYLNEKLFF. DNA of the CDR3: TGTGCCAGCAGTCTAGGACTCTGGACAGAATCCTACCTTAATGAAAAACTGTTTTTT.

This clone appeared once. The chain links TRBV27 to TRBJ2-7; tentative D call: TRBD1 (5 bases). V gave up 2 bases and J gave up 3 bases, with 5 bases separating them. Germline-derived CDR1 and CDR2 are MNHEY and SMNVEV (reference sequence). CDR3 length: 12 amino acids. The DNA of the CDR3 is TGTGCCAGCAGTTTAAGGGGCTACGAGCAGTACTTC. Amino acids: CASSLRGYEQYF.

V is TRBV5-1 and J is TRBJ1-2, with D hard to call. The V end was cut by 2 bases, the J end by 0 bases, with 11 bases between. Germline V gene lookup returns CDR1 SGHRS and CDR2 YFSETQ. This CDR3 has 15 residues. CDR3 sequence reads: CASSLGLGANYGYTF. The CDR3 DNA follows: TGCGCCAGCAGCTTAGGGCTCGGGGCTAACTATGGCTACACCTTC.

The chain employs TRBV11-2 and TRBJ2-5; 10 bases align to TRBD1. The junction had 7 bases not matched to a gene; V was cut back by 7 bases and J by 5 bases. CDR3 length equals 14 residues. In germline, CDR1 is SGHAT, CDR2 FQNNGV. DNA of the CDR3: TGTGCCAGCATCCGACAGGGGGCCGGGGAGACCCAGTACTTC. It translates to CASIRQGAGETQYF.

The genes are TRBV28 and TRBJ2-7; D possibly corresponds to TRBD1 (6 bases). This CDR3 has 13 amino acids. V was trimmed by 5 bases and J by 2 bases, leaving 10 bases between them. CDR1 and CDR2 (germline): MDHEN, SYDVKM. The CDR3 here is CASSRGQTYEQYV. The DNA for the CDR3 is TGTGCCAGCAGTCGGGGACAAACCTACGAGCAGTACGTC.

The CDR3 region is CASSRVPPGNTGELFF. CDR3 in DNA: TGTGCCAGCTCACGAGTTCCCCCAGGGAACACCGGGGAGCTGTTTTTT. This chain uses TRBV18 with TRBJ2-2; no clear D gene. Trimming shortened V by 4 bases and J by 1 base, and 13 bases separated the two germline ends. This CDR3 spans 16 amino acids. Per the germline V gene, CDR1 is KGHSH and CDR2 is LQKENI.

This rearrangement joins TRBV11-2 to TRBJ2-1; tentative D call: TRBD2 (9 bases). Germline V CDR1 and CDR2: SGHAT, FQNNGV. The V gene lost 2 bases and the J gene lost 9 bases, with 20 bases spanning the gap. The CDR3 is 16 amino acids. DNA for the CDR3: TGTGCCAGCAGCTTAAGTTTTGCGGGAGGGACAGGTGAGCAGTTCTTC. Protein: CASSLSFAGGTGEQFF.

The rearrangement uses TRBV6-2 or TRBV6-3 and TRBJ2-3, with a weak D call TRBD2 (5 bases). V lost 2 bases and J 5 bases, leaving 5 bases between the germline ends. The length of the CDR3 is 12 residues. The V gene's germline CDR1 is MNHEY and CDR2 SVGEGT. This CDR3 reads CASSYEGDTQYF. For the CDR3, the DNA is TGTGCCAGCAGTTACGAGGGAGATACGCAGTATTTT.

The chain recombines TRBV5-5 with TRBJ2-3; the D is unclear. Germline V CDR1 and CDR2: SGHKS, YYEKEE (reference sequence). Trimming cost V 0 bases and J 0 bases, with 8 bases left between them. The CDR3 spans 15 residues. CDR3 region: CASSLVGDSTDTQYF. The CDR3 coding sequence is TGTGCCAGCAGCTTGGTGGGCGATAGCACAGATACGCAGTATTTT.

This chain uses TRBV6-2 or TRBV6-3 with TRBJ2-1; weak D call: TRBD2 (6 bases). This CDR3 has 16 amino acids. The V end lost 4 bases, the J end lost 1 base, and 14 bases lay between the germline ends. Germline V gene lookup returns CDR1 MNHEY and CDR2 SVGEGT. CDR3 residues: CASSSPMGGSYNEQFF. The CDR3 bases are TGTGCCAGCAGTTCCCCAATGGGGGGTTCCTACAATGAGCAGTTCTTC.

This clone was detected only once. The CDR3 reads CASSSGDRDTGELFF. The CDR3 region has the DNA TGTGCCAGCAGCTCTGGGGACAGGGACACCGGGGAGCTGTTTTTT. This chain uses TRBV7-2 with TRBJ2-2, with 9 bases fitting TRBD1. The CDR3 covers 15 residues. V gave up 4 bases and J gave up 3 bases; unmatched junction bases: 3. Germline lookup yields CDR1 SGHTA and CDR2 FQGNSA.

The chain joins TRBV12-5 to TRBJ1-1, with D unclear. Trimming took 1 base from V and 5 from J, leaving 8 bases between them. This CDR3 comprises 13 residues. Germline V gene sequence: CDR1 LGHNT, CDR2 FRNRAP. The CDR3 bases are TGTGCTAGTGGTTTGGGGGCCAGGACTGAAGCTTTCTTT. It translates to CASGLGARTEAFF.

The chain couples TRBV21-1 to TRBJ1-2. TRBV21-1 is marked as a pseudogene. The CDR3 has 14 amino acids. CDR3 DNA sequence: TGTGCCAGCAGCAAAAGATCCGGGGACTATGGCTACACCTTC. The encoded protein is CASSKRSGDYGYTF.

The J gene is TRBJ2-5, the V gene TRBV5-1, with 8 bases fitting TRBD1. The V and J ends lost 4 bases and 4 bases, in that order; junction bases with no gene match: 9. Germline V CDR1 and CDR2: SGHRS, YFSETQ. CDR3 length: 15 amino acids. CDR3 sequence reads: CASSLDRVGGETQYF. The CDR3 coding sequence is TGCGCCAGCAGCCTGGACAGGGTAGGGGGAGAGACCCAGTACTTC.

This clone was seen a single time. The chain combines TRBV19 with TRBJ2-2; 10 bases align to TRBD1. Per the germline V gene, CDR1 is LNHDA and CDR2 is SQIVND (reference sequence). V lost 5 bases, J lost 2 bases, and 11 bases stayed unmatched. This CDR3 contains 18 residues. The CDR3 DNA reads TGTGCCAGTAGTGAAGACAGGGGGCAGACCTTTAACACCGGGGAGCTGTTTTTT. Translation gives CASSEDRGQTFNTGELFF.